Listed below are T cell receptor beta chains from one sample, sequenced in a study of blood T cell repertoires in COVID-19. Some clones are missing from TCRdb's copy, which holds only in-frame ones; the method was immunoSEQ multiplex PCR. The sample lists about 130,000 clones; 65% to 90% were seen once. What was sequenced was peripheral blood. The receptors originated from a man older than 75 with active or convalescent COVID-19. Each CDR3 is given with its conserved first and last residue. D genes are given only for firm matches. Where a row states a size, it is once, few, many or the class of an expanded clone; other rows omit it.

TGTGCCAGCACTTCCGGGATAACAAATTCCTACGAGCAGTACTTC,CASTSGITNSYEQYF,TRBJ2-7,NA,NA,TRBV28
TGTGCCAGCAGCTTCTTTAGCGGGGGGAAACAAGAGACCCAGTACTTC,CASSFFSGGKQETQYF,TRBJ2-5,TRBD2,NA,TRBV7-3
TGTGCCAGCTCACCAGGGGCCGGGTCCTACAATGAGCAGTTCTTC,CASSPGAGSYNEQFF,TRBJ2-1,NA,NA,TRBV18
TGTGCCAGTAGTAGAACCCAGCGACAGGGGGCGGCTGAAAAACTGTTTTTT,CASSRTQRQGAAEKLFF,TRBJ1-4,TRBD1,NA,TRBV19
TGTGCCAGCAGCCCGGGCAGACAGGGAGGGAACACTGAAGCTTTCTTT,CASSPGRQGGNTEAFF,TRBJ1-1,TRBD1,NA,TRBV9
TGCGCCAGCAGCCATCCAGGCGGGGGGGGAAGGTACGAGCAGTACTTC,CASSHPGGGGRYEQYF,TRBJ2-7,TRBD2,once,TRBV4-1
TGTGCCAGTAGTACCTTGAGGGGGAAATCACCCCTCCACTTT,CASSTLRGKSPLHF,TRBJ1-6,NA,NA,TRBV19
TGTGCCAGCAGCCGGTCAGGGGACAATCAGCCCCAGCATTTT,CASSRSGDNQPQHF,TRBJ1-5,NA,once,TRBV7-2
TGTGCCAGCAGTTTACCGGGACAGGGAATTTCACCCCTCCACTTT,CASSLPGQGISPLHF,TRBJ1-6,TRBD1,NA,TRBV5-8
TGTGCCAGCAGTTTCCGGGGGGGAAACACTGAAGCTTTCTTT,CASSFRGGNTEAFF,TRBJ1-1,NA,NA,TRBV28
TGTGCCAGCAGTTTGGACAGGGCTCAAGAGACCCAGTACTTC,CASSLDRAQETQYF,TRBJ2-5,TRBD1,NA,TRBV28
TGTGCCAGCAGTTACTCGATACAGGGGATCTACACCTTC,CASSYSIQGIYTF,TRBJ1-2,TRBD1,few,TRBV6-5
TGTGCCACCAGACTGTATGTGGAGTCACCCCTCCACTTT,CATRLYVESPLHF,TRBJ1-6,NA,NA,TRBV5-5
TGTGCCTGGAATCAGATCGGGGTTAATTCACCCCTCCACTTT,CAWNQIGVNSPLHF,TRBJ1-6,NA,NA,TRBV30
TGTGCCAGCGTGGGGGGGGTTAGCACAGATACGCAGTATTTT,CASVGGVSTDTQYF,TRBJ2-3,TRBD2,NA,TRBV28
TGTGCCACCCGGTCGGGGGGAGGTGGCAATCAGCCCCAGCATTTT,CATRSGGGGNQPQHF,TRBJ1-5,NA,NA,TRBV21-1
TGCAGCGCCAAAAGGCCCGGGCACGACGTGAGGGACACTGAAGCTTTCTTT,CSAKRPGHDVRDTEAFF,TRBJ1-1,NA,once,TRBV29-1
TGTGCCAGTAGTATAGGAAACGGACAGGTCACAGATACGCAGTATTTT,CASSIGNGQVTDTQYF,TRBJ2-3,TRBD1,NA,TRBV19
TGTGCCTGGAGTAGGGGGATCATGAACACTGAAGCTTTCTTT,CAWSRGIMNTEAFF,TRBJ1-1,NA,NA,TRBV30
TGTGCCAGCAGCCCCCGCGGTACCTACGAGCAGTACTTC,CASSPRGTYEQYF,TRBJ2-7,NA,NA,TRBV5-6
TGTGCCACCAGTGACAAGACAGGGGGCAGTGAAAAACTGTTTTTT,CATSDKTGGSEKLFF,TRBJ1-4,TRBD1,NA,TRBV24-1
TGTGCCAGCAGTTTAAGGGGTTTTGAAGCTTTCTTT,CASSLRGFEAFF,TRBJ1-1,NA,NA,TRBV28
TGTGCCAGCAGTCCGGGACTAGCGATAGAGCAGTTCTTC,CASSPGLAIEQFF,TRBJ2-1,TRBD2,NA,TRBV6-2/TRBV6-3
TGTGCCAGCAGCTTGAAGCACGGGCCCCTCCACTTT,CASSLKHGPLHF,TRBJ1-6,NA,NA,TRBV5-6
TGTGCCATGGGGACAGGGCAATACGAGCAGTACTTC,CAMGTGQYEQYF,TRBJ2-7,TRBD1,NA,TRBV10-3
TGTGCCAGCAGCTTAAGAAGCGGGTTGGACTCCTACGAGCAGTACTTC,CASSLRSGLDSYEQYF,TRBJ2-7,NA,NA,TRBV7-2
TGTGCCAGCTCACCCCCTAGCGGACCTACAGATACGCAGTATTTT,CASSPPSGPTDTQYF,TRBJ2-3,TRBD2,NA,TRBV18
TGTGCCAGCAGCTTAGAAGGGGGCGGGTTCTACGAGCAGTACTTC,CASSLEGGGFYEQYF,TRBJ2-7,TRBD1,NA,TRBV7-2
TGTGCCTGGTCCACGGGCTCCTATAATTCACCCCTCCACTTT,CAWSTGSYNSPLHF,TRBJ1-6,NA,NA,TRBV30
TGTGCCAGCAGGGACAGGTCTTTGAATCAGCCCCAGCATTTT,CASRDRSLNQPQHF,TRBJ1-5,TRBD1,once,TRBV6-5